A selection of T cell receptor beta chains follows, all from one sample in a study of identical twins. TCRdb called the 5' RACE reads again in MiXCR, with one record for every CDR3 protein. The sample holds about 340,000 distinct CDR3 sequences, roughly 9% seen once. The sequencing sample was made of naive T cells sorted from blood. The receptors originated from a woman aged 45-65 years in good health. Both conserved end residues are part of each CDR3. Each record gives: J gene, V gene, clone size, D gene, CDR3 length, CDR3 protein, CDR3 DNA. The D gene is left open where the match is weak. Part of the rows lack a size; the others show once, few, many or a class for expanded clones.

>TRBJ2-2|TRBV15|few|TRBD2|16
CATSRGGTSRVGELFF
TGTGCCACCAGCAGAGGCGGGACTAGTCGGGTCGGGGAGCTGTTTTTT
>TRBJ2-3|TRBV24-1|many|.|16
CATSGVGTVSTDTQYF
TGTGCCACCAGTGGGGTTGGGACGGTGAGCACAGATACGCAGTATTTT
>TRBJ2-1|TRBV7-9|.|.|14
CASSLVRTETRQFF
TGTGCCAGCAGCTTAGTAAGGACGGAGACGAGGCAGTTCTTC
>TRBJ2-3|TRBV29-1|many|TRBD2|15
CSVARLAGFTDTQYF
TGCAGCGTTGCCCGACTAGCGGGATTCACAGATACGCAGTATTTT
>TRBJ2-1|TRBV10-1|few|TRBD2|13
CASGLAGGREQFF
TGCGCCAGTGGACTAGCGGGAGGGAGGGAGCAGTTCTTC
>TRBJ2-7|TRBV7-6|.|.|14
CASSTLGGTYEQYF
TGTGCCAGCAGTACGTTAGGGGGAACCTACGAGCAGTACTTC
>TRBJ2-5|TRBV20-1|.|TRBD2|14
CSAIIRTSLETQYF
TGCAGTGCTATTATTCGGACTAGCTTGGAGACCCAGTACTTC
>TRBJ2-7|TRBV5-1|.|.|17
CASSLVGAGFNPYEQYF
TGCGCCAGCAGCTTGGTGGGCGCAGGGTTTAATCCCTACGAGCAGTACTTC
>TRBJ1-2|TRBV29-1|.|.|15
CSVGVGQGINYGYTF
TGCAGCGTTGGAGTAGGGCAGGGGATTAACTATGGCTACACCTTC
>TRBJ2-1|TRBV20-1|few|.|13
CSAPIGGMNEQFF
TGCAGTGCTCCGATCGGTGGAATGAATGAGCAGTTCTTC
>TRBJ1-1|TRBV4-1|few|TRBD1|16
CASSQMTGRLNTEAFF
TGCGCCAGCAGCCAAATGACAGGGAGATTGAACACTGAAGCTTTCTTT
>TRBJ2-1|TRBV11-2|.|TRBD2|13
CASRKAGEGVLIF
TGTGCCAGCAGAAAGGCGGGGGAGGGTGTTTTGATCTTC
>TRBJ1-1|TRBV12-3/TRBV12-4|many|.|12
CASSLGVPEAFF
TGTGCCAGCAGTTTGGGGGTTCCTGAAGCTTTCTTT
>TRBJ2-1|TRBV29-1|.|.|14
CSGYRDSTYNEQFF
TGCAGCGGCTACAGGGACTCCACCTACAATGAGCAGTTCTTC
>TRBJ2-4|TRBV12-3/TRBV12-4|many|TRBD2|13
CASSLRGGNIQYF
TGTGCCAGCAGTTTACGGGGAGGGAACATTCAGTACTTC
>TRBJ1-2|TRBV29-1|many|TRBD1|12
CSVGQGGYGYTF
TGCAGCGTTGGACAGGGAGGCTATGGCTACACCTTC
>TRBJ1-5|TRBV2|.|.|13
CVCCNYSNQPQHF
TGTGTGTGCTGTAACTATAGCAATCAGCCCCAGCATTTT
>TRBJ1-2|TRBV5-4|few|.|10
CASSEGGYTF
TGTGCCAGCAGTGAGGGTGGCTACACCTTC
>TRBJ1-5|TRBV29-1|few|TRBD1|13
CSFGQGVGQPQHF
TGCAGCTTCGGCCAGGGGGTCGGTCAGCCCCAGCATTTT
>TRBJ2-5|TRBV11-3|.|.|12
CASSTQKETQYF
TGTGCCAGCAGTACCCAGAAAGAGACCCAGTACTTC
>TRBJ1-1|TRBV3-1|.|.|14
CASSQVRGETEAFF
TGTGCCAGCAGCCAAGTCCGGGGGGAAACTGAAGCTTTCTTT
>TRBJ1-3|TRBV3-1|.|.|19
CASSQSVGAATVSGNTIYF
TGTGCCAGCAGCCAATCCGTCGGGGCCGCCACCGTCTCTGGAAACACCATATATTTT
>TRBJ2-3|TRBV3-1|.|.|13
CASSQRDRYTQYF
TGTGCCAGCAGCCAACGGGACCGGTATACGCAGTATTTT
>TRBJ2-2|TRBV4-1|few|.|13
CASSPRSYGELFF
TGCGCCAGCAGCCCCCGGAGTTACGGGGAGCTGTTTTTT
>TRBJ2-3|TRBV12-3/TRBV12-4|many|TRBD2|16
CASSFPREVGQDTQYF
TGTGCCAGCAGTTTCCCACGGGAGGTTGGGCAAGATACGCAGTATTTT
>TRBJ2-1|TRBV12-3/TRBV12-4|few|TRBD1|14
CASSPGGQGNEQFF
TGTGCCAGCAGTCCCGGGGGACAGGGGAATGAGCAGTTCTTC
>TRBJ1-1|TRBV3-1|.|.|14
CASSRKSDYTEAFF
TGTGCCAGCAGCCGAAAGAGTGACTACACTGAAGCTTTCTTT
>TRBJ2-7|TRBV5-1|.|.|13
CASSLDTSYEQYF
TGCGCCAGCAGCTTGGACACCAGCTACGAGCAGTACTTC
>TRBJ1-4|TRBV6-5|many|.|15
CASSYSQSTNEKLFF
TGTGCCAGCAGTTACTCGCAGTCAACTAATGAAAAACTGTTTTTT
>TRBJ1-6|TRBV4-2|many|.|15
CASSQDRGGYSPLHF
TGTGCCAGCAGCCAAGATAGGGGGGGATATTCACCCCTCCACTTT
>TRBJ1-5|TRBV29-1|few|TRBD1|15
CSARTGSGGNQPQHF
TGCAGCGCTCGGACAGGTTCCGGGGGCAATCAGCCCCAGCATTTT
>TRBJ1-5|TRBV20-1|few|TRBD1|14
CSARVTGERQPQHF
TGCAGTGCTAGAGTTACAGGGGAACGTCAGCCCCAGCATTTT
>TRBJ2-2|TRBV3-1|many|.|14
CASSPQVRTGELFF
TGTGCCAGCAGCCCCCAAGTAAGAACCGGGGAGCTGTTTTTT
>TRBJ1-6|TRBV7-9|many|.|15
CASSLGPPMYGTLHF
TGTGCCAGCAGCTTAGGCCCTCCCATGTACGGGACCCTCCACTTT
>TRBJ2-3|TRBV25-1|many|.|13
CASSEGSTDTQYF
TGTGCCAGCAGTGAAGGCTCCACAGATACGCAGTATTTT
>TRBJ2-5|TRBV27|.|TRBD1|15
CASSFTVRGLETQYF
TGTGCCAGCAGTTTCACCGTCAGGGGGTTGGAGACCCAGTACTTC
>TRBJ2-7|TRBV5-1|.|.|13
CASSSDVGNEQYF
TGCGCCAGCAGTTCAGACGTCGGGAACGAGCAGTACTTC
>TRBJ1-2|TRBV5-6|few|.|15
CASSLLQALNYGYTF
TGTGCCAGCAGCTTGTTACAGGCCTTAAACTATGGCTACACCTTC
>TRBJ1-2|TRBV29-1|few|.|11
CSVEWGDGYTF
TGCAGCGTTGAATGGGGGGATGGCTACACCTTC
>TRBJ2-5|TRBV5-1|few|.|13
CASSEATQETQYF
TGCGCCAGCAGCGAGGCCACCCAAGAGACCCAGTACTTC
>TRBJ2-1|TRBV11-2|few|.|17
CASSLDPATGSNNEQFF
TGTGCCAGCAGCTTAGATCCTGCGACAGGTTCCAACAATGAGCAGTTCTTC
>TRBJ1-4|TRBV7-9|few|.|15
CASSFYKAFEEKLFF
TGTGCCAGCAGCTTTTACAAGGCGTTCGAAGAAAAACTGTTTTTT
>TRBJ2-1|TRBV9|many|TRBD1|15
CASSAPGQGINEQFF
TGTGCCAGCAGCGCACCGGGACAGGGCATCAATGAGCAGTTCTTC
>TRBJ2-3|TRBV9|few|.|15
CASSANTGSGDTQYF
TGTGCCAGCAGCGCGAACACAGGATCGGGAGATACGCAGTATTTT
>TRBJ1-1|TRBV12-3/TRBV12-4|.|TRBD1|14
CASTPQQGITEAFF
TGTGCCAGCACTCCTCAACAGGGGATCACTGAAGCTTTCTTT